The 4 T cell receptor beta chains reported below all come from one sample, sequenced in a study of T cell responses to AZD1222 COVID-19 vaccine. TCRdb's copy holds only in-frame clones and misses some; the assay was immunoSEQ multiplex PCR. The sample has around 160,000 clones; over 80% are singletons. The source was peripheral blood, collected 28 days after the second AZD1222 dose. Receptor source: an adult who received the AZD1222 COVID-19 vaccine.

The V and J genes are TRBV29-1 and TRBJ2-5; TRBD2 might be the D (6 bases). There are 14 residues in the CDR3. Trimming removed 6 bases at V and 5 bases at J, with 19 bases between. Germline V gene sequence: CDR1 SQVTM, CDR2 ANQGSEA. The CDR3 region is CSVPGWGRGETQYF. CDR3 coding DNA: TGCAGCGTCCCCGGCTGGGGTCGGGGGGAGACCCAGTACTTC. Together with reference TRBV29-1 and TRBJ2-5, the CDR3 gives the full variable domain: SAVISQKPSRDICQRGTSLTIQCQVDSQVTMMFWYRQQPGQSLTLIATANQGSEATYESGFVIDKFPISRPNLTFSTLTVSNMSPEDSSIYLCSVPGWGRGETQYFGPGTRLLVL.

This clone was recorded once. The chain is built from TRBV5-5 and TRBJ2-2; 8 bases are shared with TRBD2. V trimming: 1 base; J trimming: 6 bases; junction bases outside the gene matches: 11. Germline V CDR1 and CDR2: SGHKS, YYEKEE (reference sequence). The CDR3 is 17 amino acids. The CDR3 DNA follows: TGTGCCAGCAGCTTGCGAACAGCGGGAGAGCCCGCCGGGGAGCTGTTTTTT. This translates into CASSLRTAGEPAGELFF.

The gene calls are TRBV3-1 (or the pseudogene TRBV3-2) and TRBJ2-2; no reliable D call. The CDR3 runs to 16 residues. Between the trimmed V and J ends, which lost 1 base and 0 bases, there was a span of 9 bases. Per germline, CDR1 LGHDT and CDR2 YNNKEL (reference sequence). Written as DNA, the CDR3 is TGTGCCAGCAGCCAAGGATGGGCACCGAACACCGGGGAGCTGTTTTTT. Amino acids: CASSQGWAPNTGELFF.

The genes are TRBV7-3 and TRBJ1-3, with D possibly TRBD1 on 6 matching bases. The CDR3 runs 15 residues. CDR1 SGHTA and CDR2 FQGTGA come from the germline V gene. The germline V and J ends were trimmed by 1 base and 4 bases, with 11 bases remaining between them. DNA for the CDR3: TGTGCCAGCAGCTTAAGAGGGGGGGAAGGAAACACCATATATTTT. Its translation: CASSLRGGEGNTIYF.